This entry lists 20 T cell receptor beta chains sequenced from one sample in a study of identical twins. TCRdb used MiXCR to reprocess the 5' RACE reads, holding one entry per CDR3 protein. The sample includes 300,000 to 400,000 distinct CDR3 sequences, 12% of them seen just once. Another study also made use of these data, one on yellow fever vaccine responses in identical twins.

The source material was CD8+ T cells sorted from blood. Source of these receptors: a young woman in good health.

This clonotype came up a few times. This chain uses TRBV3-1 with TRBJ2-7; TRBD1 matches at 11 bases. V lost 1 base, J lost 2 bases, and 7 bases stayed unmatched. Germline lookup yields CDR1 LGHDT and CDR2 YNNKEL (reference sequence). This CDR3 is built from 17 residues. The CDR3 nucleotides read TGTGCCAGCAGCCAAGGGGGACAGGGGGTCCTTACCTACGAGCAGTACTTC. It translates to CASSQGGQGVLTYEQYF.

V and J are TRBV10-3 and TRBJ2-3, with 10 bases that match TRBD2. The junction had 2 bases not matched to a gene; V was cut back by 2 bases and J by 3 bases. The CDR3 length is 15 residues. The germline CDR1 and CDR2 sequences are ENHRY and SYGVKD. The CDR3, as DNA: TGTGCCATCAGTGAGAAGCGGGGGGGGACAGATACGCAGTATTTT. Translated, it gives CAISEKRGGTDTQYF.

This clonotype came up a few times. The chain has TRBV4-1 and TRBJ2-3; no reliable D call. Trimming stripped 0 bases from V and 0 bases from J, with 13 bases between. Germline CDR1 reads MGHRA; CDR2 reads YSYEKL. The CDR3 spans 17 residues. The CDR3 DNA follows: TGCGCCAGCAGCCAAGATTTCTCCAGGCCTAGCACAGATACGCAGTATTTT. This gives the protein CASSQDFSRPSTDTQYF.

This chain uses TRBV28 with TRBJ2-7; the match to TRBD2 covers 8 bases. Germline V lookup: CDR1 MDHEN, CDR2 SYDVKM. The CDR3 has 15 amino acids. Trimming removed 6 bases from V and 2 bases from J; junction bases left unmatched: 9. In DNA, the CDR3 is TGTGCCAGCAGCTCTGTAGCGGGGTATGCCTACGAGCAGTACTTC. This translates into CASSSVAGYAYEQYF.

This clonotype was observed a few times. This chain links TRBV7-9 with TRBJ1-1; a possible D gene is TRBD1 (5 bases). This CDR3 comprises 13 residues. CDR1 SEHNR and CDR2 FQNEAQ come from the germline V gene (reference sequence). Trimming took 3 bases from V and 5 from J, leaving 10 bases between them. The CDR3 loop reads CASSLPQGTEAFF. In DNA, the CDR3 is TGTGCCAGCAGCTTGCCCCAGGGAACTGAAGCTTTCTTT. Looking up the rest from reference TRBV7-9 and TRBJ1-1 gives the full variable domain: DTGVSQNPRHKITKRGQNVTFRCDPISEHNRLYWYRQTLGQGPEFLTYFQNEAQLEKSRLLSDRFSAERPKGSFSTLEIQRTEQGDSAMYLCASSLPQGTEAFFGQGTRLTVV.

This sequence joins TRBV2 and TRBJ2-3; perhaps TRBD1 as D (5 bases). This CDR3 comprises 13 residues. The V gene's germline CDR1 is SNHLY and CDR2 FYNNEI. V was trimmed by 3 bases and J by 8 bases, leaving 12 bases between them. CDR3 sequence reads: CASSDLDIGTQYF. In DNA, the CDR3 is TGTGCCAGCAGTGATCTGGACATTGGTACGCAGTATTTT.

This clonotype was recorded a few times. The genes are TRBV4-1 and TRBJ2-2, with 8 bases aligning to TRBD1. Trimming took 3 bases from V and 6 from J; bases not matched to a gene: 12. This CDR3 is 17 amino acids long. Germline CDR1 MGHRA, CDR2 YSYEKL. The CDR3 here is CASSQGTGTGGAGELFF. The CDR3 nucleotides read TGCGCCAGCAGCCAGGGGACCGGGACAGGTGGTGCCGGGGAGCTGTTTTTT.

This CDR3 reads CASSQGGGRAEDTQYF. CDR3 DNA sequence: TGCGCCAGCAGCCAAGGAGGCGGGAGGGCCGAGGATACGCAGTATTTT. The V and J genes are TRBV4-1 and TRBJ2-3, with 9 bases lining up with TRBD2. V shed 1 base, J shed 6 bases, and the junction held 8 bases outside the gene matches. The CDR3 contains 16 residues. Germline V gene lookup returns CDR1 MGHRA and CDR2 YSYEKL.

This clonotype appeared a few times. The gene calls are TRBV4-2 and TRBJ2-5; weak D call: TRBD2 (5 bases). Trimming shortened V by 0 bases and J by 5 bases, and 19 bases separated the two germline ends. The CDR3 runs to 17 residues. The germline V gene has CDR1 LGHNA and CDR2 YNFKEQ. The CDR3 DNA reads TGTGCCAGCAGCCAAGATCTGGGCTACGAGGGCTGGGAGACCCAGTACTTC. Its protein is CASSQDLGYEGWETQYF.

As DNA, the CDR3 is TGCAGCGTTGACGGGCCGTATGAAGCTTTCTTT. Protein sequence: CSVDGPYEAFF. The chain has TRBV29-1 and TRBJ1-1; D call uncertain. The CDR3 has 11 residues. The V and J ends lost 3 bases and 7 bases respectively, with 9 bases between them. Germline V gives CDR1 SQVTM, CDR2 ANQGSEA.

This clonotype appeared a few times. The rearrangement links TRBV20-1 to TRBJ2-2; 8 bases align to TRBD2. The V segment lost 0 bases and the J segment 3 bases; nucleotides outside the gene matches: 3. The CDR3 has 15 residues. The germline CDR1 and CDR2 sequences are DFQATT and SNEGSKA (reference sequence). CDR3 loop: CSARDGSGDTGELFF. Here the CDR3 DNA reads TGCAGTGCTAGAGATGGTAGCGGGGACACCGGGGAGCTGTTTTTT.

CDR3 region: CASSAHRGLYEQYF. The CDR3 DNA reads TGTGCCAGCAGCGCTCACAGGGGGCTTTACGAGCAGTACTTC. The J gene is TRBJ2-7, the V gene TRBV9, with TRBD1 matching over 9 bases. CDR1 is SGDLS and CDR2 is YYNGEE in the germline V gene. The CDR3 loop spans 14 amino acids. V shed 3 bases and J 4 bases; nucleotides not matched to a gene: 5.

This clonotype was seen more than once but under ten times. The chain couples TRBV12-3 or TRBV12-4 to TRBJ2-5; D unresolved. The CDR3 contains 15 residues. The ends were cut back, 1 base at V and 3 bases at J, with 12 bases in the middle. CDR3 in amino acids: CASSLEERNEETQYF. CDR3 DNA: TGTGCCAGCAGTTTAGAGGAGCGTAATGAAGAGACCCAGTACTTC.

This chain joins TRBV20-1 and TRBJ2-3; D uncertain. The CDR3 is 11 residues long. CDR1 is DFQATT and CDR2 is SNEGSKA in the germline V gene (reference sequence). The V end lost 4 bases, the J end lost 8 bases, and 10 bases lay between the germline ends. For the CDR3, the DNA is TGCAGTGCTAAACTCCAGATTACGCAGTATTTT. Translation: CSAKLQITQYF.

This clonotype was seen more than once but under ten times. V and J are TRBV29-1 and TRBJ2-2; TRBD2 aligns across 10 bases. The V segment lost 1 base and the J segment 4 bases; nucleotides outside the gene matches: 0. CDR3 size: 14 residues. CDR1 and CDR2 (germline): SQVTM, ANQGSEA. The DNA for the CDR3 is TGCAGCGTTGAAGGACTAGCGGGCACCGGGGAGCTGTTTTTT. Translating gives CSVEGLAGTGELFF.

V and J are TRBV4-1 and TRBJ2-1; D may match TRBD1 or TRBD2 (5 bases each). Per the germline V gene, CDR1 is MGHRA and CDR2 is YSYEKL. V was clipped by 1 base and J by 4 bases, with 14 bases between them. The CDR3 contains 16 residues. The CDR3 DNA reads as TGCGCCAGCAGCCAAGGTTACAGGACTCTTTACAATGAGCAGTTCTTC. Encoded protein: CASSQGYRTLYNEQFF.

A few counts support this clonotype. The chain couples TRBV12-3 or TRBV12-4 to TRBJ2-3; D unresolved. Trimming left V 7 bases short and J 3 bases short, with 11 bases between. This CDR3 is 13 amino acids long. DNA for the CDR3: TGTGCCAGCACTCTAGGGCGGACAGATACGCAGTATTTT. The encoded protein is CASTLGRTDTQYF.

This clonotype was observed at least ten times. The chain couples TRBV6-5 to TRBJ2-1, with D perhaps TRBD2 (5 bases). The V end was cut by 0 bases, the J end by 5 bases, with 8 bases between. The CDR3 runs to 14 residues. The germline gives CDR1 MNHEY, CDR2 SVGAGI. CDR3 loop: CASSYSPSNNEQFF. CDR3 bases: TGTGCCAGCAGTTACTCCCCTAGCAACAATGAGCAGTTCTTC.

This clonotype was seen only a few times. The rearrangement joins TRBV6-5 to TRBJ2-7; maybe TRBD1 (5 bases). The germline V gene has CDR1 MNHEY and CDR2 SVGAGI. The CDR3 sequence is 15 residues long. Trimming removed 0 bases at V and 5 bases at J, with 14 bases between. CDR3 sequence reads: CASSYSGVGYDEQYF. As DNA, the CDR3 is TGTGCCAGCAGTTACTCAGGGGTTGGATACGACGAGCAGTACTTC.

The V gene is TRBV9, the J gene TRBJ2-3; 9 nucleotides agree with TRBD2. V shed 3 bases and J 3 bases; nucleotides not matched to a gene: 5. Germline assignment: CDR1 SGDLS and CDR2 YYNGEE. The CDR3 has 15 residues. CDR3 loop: CASSGSGRRTDTQYF. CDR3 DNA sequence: TGTGCCAGCAGCGGTAGCGGGAGAAGAACAGATACGCAGTATTTT.